The source of this TCR beta chain is a study of T cell changes during pregnancy in multiple sclerosis. The CDR3 is 14 residues long. Germline-derived CDR1 and CDR2 are SQVTM and ANQGSEA. V gave up 6 bases and J gave up 8 bases, with 20 bases separating them. Using immunoSEQ multiplex PCR, the repertoire was profiled, and TCRdb retains in-frame clones only, with some absent. This sample has approximately 79,000 clones, with over 85% found just once. This receptor was taken from a female donor with multiple sclerosis, enrolled in a pregnancy study. This sequence joins TRBV29-1 and TRBJ2-1; D perhaps matches TRBD2 (6 bases). The specimen was CD4+ T cells from peripheral blood mononuclear cells, collected before pregnancy. The CDR3 is CSVGRRVLKDEQFF. CDR3 bases: TGCAGCGTCGGTCGGAGGGTACTTAAGGATGAGCAGTTCTTC.